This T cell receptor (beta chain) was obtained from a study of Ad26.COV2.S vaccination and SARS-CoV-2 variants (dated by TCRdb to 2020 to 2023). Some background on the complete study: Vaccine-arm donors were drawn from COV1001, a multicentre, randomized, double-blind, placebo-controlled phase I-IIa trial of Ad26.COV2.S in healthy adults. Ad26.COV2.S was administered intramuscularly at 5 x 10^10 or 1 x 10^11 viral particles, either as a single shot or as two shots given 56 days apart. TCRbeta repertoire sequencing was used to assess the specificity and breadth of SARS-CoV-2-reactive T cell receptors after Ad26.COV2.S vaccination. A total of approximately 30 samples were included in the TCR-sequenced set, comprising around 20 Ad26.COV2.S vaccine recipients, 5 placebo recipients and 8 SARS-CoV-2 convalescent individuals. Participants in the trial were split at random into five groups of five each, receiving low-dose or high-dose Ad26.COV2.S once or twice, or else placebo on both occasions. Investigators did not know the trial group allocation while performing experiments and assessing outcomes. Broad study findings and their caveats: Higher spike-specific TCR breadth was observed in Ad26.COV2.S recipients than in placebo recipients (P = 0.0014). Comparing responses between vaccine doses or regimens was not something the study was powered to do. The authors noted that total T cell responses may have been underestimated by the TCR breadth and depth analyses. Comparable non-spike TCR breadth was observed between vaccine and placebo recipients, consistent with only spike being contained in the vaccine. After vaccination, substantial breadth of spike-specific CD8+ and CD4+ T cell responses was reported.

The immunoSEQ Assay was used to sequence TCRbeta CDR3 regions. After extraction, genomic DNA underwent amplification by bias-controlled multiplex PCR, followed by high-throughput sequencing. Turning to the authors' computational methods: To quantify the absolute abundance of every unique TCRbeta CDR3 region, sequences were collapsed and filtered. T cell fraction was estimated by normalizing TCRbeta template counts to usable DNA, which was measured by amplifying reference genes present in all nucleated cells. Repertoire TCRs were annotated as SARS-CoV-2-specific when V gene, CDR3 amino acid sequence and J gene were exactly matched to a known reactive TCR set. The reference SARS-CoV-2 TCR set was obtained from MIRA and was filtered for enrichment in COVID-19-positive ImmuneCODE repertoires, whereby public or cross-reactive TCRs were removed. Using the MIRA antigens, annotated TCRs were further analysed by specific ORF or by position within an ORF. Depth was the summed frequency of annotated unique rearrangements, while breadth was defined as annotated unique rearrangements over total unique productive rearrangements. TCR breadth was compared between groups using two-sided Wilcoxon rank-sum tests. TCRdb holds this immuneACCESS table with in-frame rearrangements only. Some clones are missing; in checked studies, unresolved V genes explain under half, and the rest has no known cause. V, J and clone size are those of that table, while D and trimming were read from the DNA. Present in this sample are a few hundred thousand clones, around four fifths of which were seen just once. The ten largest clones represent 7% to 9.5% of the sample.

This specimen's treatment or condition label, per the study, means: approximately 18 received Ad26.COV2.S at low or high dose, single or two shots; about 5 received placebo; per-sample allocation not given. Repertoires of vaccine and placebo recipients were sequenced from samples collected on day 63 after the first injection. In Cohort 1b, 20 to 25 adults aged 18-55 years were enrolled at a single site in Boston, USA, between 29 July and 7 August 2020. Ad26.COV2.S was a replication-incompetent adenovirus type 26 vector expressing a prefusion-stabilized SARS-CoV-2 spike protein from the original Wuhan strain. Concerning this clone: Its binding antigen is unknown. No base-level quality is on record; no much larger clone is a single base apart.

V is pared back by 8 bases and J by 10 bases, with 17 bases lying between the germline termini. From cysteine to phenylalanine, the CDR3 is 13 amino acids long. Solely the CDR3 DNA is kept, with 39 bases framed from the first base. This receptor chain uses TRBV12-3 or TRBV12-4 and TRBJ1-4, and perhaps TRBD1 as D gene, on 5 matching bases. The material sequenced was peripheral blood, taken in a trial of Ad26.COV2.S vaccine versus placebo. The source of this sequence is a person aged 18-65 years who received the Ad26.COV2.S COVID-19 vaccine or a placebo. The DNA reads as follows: TGTGCCAGCCGCGCGGGGGAGTTCGGAAAACTGTTTTTT. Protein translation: CASRAGEFGKLFF.